This T cell receptor beta chain originates from a study of T cells in Graves' hyperthyroidism and ophthalmopathy (dated by TCRdb to the late 2010s). In the study overall: Peripheral blood samples were taken at the time of initial diagnosis, prior to any treatment. In addition, the study compared T-cell repertoires in thyroid tissue and in blood from several Graves' hyperthyroidism patients. Whether ophthalmopathy could be predicted prospectively was tested in an independent validation cohort made up of under 20 hyperthyroidism patients plus 17 patients who later progressed to ophthalmopathy. TCR Vbeta CDR3 sequencing of some 140 peripheral blood samples (over 40 ophthalmopathy, over 70 hyperthyroidism and approximately 17 progressor patients) is reported in the paper. A discovery cohort of about 95 patients, approximately 45 with Graves' ophthalmopathy and approximately 57 with stable Graves' hyperthyroidism, was used to find distinguishing TCR V-J signatures. The approximately 100 discovery patients were divided at random into training and test sets in a 7:3 ratio. After sampling, hyperthyroidism patients received methimazole starting at 30 mg daily, and ophthalmopathy patients received high-dose intravenous methylprednisolone.

TCR beta CDR3 regions were amplified from RNA transcripts. A first-round RT-PCR of the TCR CDR3 used the HTBI primer set with the Qiagen OneStep RT-PCR kit. A second multiplex PCR round built the libraries, followed by size selection and purification. Sequencing of the libraries was done on an Illumina HiSeq2000 using paired-end 100 bp reads. In the original analysis: SOAPnuke was used to process the raw data, removing reads that contained adapters or uncalled bases, had a mean Phred below 15, or lacked an exact match to the constant primer or identifier. COPE v1.2.5 was used to merge the high-quality paired reads, and each unique nucleotide sequence was defined as a clonotype. Clonotypes were aligned to IMGT TRBV, TRBD and TRBJ reference segments using MiTCR v1.1. The analysis was restricted to V-J combinations with a frequency above 0.0001, which together covered 99% to 99.2% of the repertoires. The TCS score was defined as F50 (clonal expansion) divided by E x V (chaos), with BLOSUM62-based TCRdist calculated between CDR3 peptides within each V-J. Welch's t-statistics and random forest reduced 500 to 550 V-J features to about 12, which were used in a naive Bayes classifier (R e1071). Using fastp trimming at Q25 and MiXCR clonotype assembly, TCRdb reanalyzed the public sequencing data and kept in-frame beta chains. Each entry is one CDR3 protein sequence, shown with its most common DNA and genes. Clone size and V and J calls follow TCRdb, not the original study. The sample table contains around 340,000 distinct CDR3 sequences; only one count was recorded for roughly 18% of them. Approximately 54% of the sample belongs to the ten largest clones.

Stable Graves' hyperthyroidism was defined as the absence of progression to ophthalmopathy over 18 months of follow-up. The hyperthyroidism patients were between 18 and 65 years old and newly diagnosed, with a disease duration of less than 2 months. Any patient with an uncontrolled infection, another autoimmune disease, pregnancy or lactation was excluded. Clinical symptoms, serum thyroxine and TRAb, thyroid ultrasound, and orbital computed tomography formed the basis for the diagnoses. PBMCs were isolated from 7.5 to 10 ml of fresh peripheral blood by Ficoll-Paque density gradient centrifugation. Total RNA was extracted with Trizol reagent, and quality was checked on an Agilent 2100 Bioanalyzer. From its cysteine to its phenylalanine, the CDR3 spans 14 amino acids. The retained sequence is limited to the CDR3, 42 bases, with the frame set at the first base. V and J lose 5 bases and 7 bases, and a span of 17 bases separates them. Reading the germline V gene (reference sequence) gives CDR1 PRHDT and CDR2 FYEKMQ.

Results and caveats for the whole study, not just this receptor: During validation, the model predicted progression to ophthalmopathy a median of approximately 7 months ahead of onset, with almost 71% sensitivity and less than 85% specificity. No statistical method was used to fix the sample size in advance, and group allocation was not hidden from the investigators. Most expanded thyroid clonotypes (frequency above 0.001) were also found in blood, which suggests that blood repertoires may mirror thyroid immune responses. In cross-validation, a model built on a 13 V-J signature told ophthalmopathy apart from stable hyperthyroidism with under 90% sensitivity and approximately 84% specificity, and in testing the same model reached 80%/75%.

This clonotype was recorded at least ten times. Its antigen remains undetermined. No base quality information exists; no much larger clone differs at one position. The receptor was isolated from a woman in her forties or fifties with Graves' hyperthyroidism. The sample consisted of blood. The chain uses TRBV13 and TRBJ1-2; TRBD1 might be the D gene, on 5 matching bases. The CDR3 reads as follows: CASSALGGGSGYTF. DNA sequence: TGTGCCAGCAGCGCACTTGGGGGAGGGTCTGGCTACACCTTC.